A single sample gave rise to the 14 T cell receptor beta chains below, sequenced in a study of cytomegalovirus exposure and HLA in healthy donors. The primer mix had 60 Vbeta and 13 Jbeta primers. The table came from immunoSEQ multiplex PCR; TCRdb's copy has only in-frame clones and leaves some out. The sample holds 130,000 or so clones, roughly 79% seen once. The material sequenced was PBMCs. The receptors shown here come from a woman aged 18-29 years in good health and CMV-seronegative.

The chain employs TRBV1 and TRBJ2-1; TRBD2, the table's D call, lacks a check against the DNA. TRBV1 is classified as a pseudogene. The CDR3 length is 12 residues. In DNA, the CDR3 is TGCACCTGGGCTAGCCGACCAGGTGAGCAGTTCTTC. This gives the protein CTWASRPGEQFF.

The CDR3 DNA reads as TGTGCCAGCAGGACACAGGGTGGGGGCTACACCTTC. Translating gives CASRTQGGGYTF. The chain is built from TRBV27 and TRBJ1-2, with a possible D match to TRBD1 (6 bases). With 6 bases removed from V and 8 bases from J, the gap between germline ends came to 13 bases. CDR3 length: 12 amino acids. In germline, CDR1 is MNHEY, CDR2 SMNVEV (reference sequence).

The genes are TRBV7-7 and TRBJ2-5; a possible D gene is TRBD1 (7 bases). Trimming removed 2 bases at V and 9 bases at J, with 16 bases between. The germline CDR1 and CDR2 sequences are SSHAT and FNYEAQ (reference sequence). The CDR3 covers 14 residues. In DNA form, the CDR3 reads TGTGCCAGCAGCTTACAAGGGGGCGGCGGGGCCCAGTACTTC. It is translated as CASSLQGGGGAQYF.

This chain connects TRBV7-9 to TRBJ2-2, with 8 bases lining up with TRBD2. From germline, CDR1 is SEHNR and CDR2 FQNEAQ (reference sequence). This CDR3 contains 15 residues. J gave up 5 bases and V 7 bases, and 9 bases lay outside the gene matches. CDR3 protein: CASKDTAGDTGELFF. The CDR3 DNA follows: TGTGCCAGCAAGGACACAGCGGGAGATACCGGGGAGCTGTTTTTT. Together with reference TRBV7-9 and TRBJ2-2, the CDR3 gives the full variable domain: DTGVSQNPRHKITKRGQNVTFRCDPISEHNRLYWYRQTLGQGPEFLTYFQNEAQLEKSRLLSDRFSAERPKGSFSTLEIQRTEQGDSAMYLCASKDTAGDTGELFFGEGSRLTVL.

The table lists this clone with a few counts. The chain uses TRBV7-9 and TRBJ2-1; TRBD2 aligns across 8 bases. Germline V lookup: CDR1 SEHNR, CDR2 FQNEAQ (reference sequence). The CDR3 has 17 residues. V trimming: 3 bases; J trimming: 10 bases; junction bases outside the gene matches: 17. CDR3 sequence (DNA): TGTGCCAGCAGCTTTGGGGAGACTAGCGCCCTAGTGCGAGAGCAGTTCTTC. This encodes CASSFGETSALVREQFF.

The chain couples TRBV2 to TRBJ1-1, with 8 bases matching TRBD1. Trimming took 11 bases from V and 1 from J; bases not matched to a gene: 6. The CDR3 runs 13 residues. Germline loops: CDR1 SNHLY, CDR2 FYNNEI. In DNA, the CDR3 is TGTGCCGGATCACAGGGGGAGAACACTGAAGCTTTCTTT. Residues: CAGSQGENTEAFF.

The V call is TRBV7-8, the J call TRBJ2-6; possible D gene TRBD1, 6 bases. Germline loops: CDR1 SGHVS, CDR2 FQNEAQ. With 0 bases removed from V and 2 bases from J, the gap between germline ends came to 17 bases. The CDR3 covers 19 residues. The CDR3 nucleotides read TGTGCCAGCAGCTTAGCCGACAGGATACAGTCTCCTGGGGCCAACGTCCTGACTTTC. Amino acid sequence: CASSLADRIQSPGANVLTF.

The chain employs TRBV29-1 and TRBJ2-1, with 12 bases fitting TRBD2. The CDR3 has 16 residues. Trimming at V came to 3 bases and at J to 9 bases, leaving 12 bases not matched to a gene. The germline V gene has CDR1 SQVTM and CDR2 ANQGSEA. Here the CDR3 reads CSVDIRRLAGAGEQFF. The CDR3, as DNA: TGCAGCGTTGATATCCGAAGACTAGCGGGAGCAGGTGAGCAGTTCTTC.

CDR3 nucleotides: TGTGCCAGCAGTTTAATCTTAGGGGGCGCCCGGACGCAGTATTTT. Encoded protein: CASSLILGGARTQYF. The chain carries TRBV28 and TRBJ2-3, with 7 bases lining up with TRBD1. With 2 bases clipped from V and 9 bases from J, the junction kept 11 bases outside the gene matches. Germline values: CDR1 MDHEN, CDR2 SYDVKM. The CDR3 sequence is 15 residues long. The full variable domain, with the rest looked up from reference TRBV28 and TRBJ2-3, is DVKVTQSSRYLVKRTGEKVFLECVQDMDHENMFWYRQDPGLGLRLIYFSYDVKMKEKGDIPEGYSVSREKKERFSLILESASTNQTSMYLCASSLILGGARTQYFGPGTRLTVL.

The table lists this clone with a count of one. The chain is built from TRBV19 and TRBJ1-1; a weak D match, TRBD1 (6 bases). Germline V gives CDR1 LNHDA, CDR2 SQIVND (reference sequence). V was clipped by 5 bases and J by 0 bases, with 10 bases between them. The CDR3 runs to 14 residues. The CDR3 nucleotides are TGTGCCAGTAGTTTACAGGGACTGAACACTGAAGCTTTCTTT. Amino acid sequence: CASSLQGLNTEAFF.

The chain has TRBV5-4 and TRBJ2-7; no clear D gene. The CDR3 consists of 12 residues. Germline V gene data show CDR1 as SGHNT and CDR2 as YYREEE (reference sequence). Trimming left V 4 bases short and J 6 bases short, with 11 bases between. CDR3 region: CASSHILSEQYF. The CDR3 DNA reads as TGTGCCAGCAGCCACATCCTCTCCGAGCAGTACTTC.

This clone came up once. This chain joins TRBV5-1 and TRBJ1-1; D uncertain. CDR1 is SGHRS, CDR2 YFSETQ, per germline. Trimming shortened V by 5 bases and J by 4 bases, and 12 bases separated the two germline ends. The CDR3 sequence is 13 residues long. CDR3 bases: TGCGCCAGCAGGCCCGTGGAGGGCACTGAAGCTTTCTTT. Amino acids: CASRPVEGTEAFF. Full variable domain (missing parts from reference TRBV5-1 and TRBJ1-1): KAGVTQTPRYLIKTRGQQVTLSCSPISGHRSVSWYQQTPGQGLQFLFEYFSETQRNKGNFPGRFSGRQFSNSRSEMNVSTLELGDSALYLCASRPVEGTEAFFGQGTRLTVV.

This clone was detected only once. This sequence joins TRBV7-9 and TRBJ1-4, with 8 bases fitting TRBD1. The CDR3 has 17 residues. J was trimmed by 4 bases and V by 4 bases; bases with no gene match: 11. Germline V gene lookup returns CDR1 SEHNR and CDR2 FQNEAQ (reference sequence). The CDR3 here is CASSSTRTGNLNEKLFF. CDR3 coding DNA: TGTGCCAGCAGCTCCACCCGGACAGGGAACCTTAATGAAAAACTGTTTTTT.

This chain uses TRBV4-1 with TRBJ2-7, with 9 bases that match TRBD2. V was clipped by 3 bases and J by 3 bases; unmatched bases: 6. This CDR3 contains 15 residues. CDR1 is MGHRA, CDR2 YSYEKL, per germline. This chain's CDR3 is CASSQPTSGNYEQYF. CDR3 nucleotides: TGCGCCAGCAGCCAGCCGACTAGCGGCAACTACGAGCAGTACTTC.